This paragraph reports one T cell receptor beta chain. Its recognized antigen is unknown. Base qualities were left out, and no much larger clone turns up one base away. Collaborating institutions collected whole blood in K2EDTA tubes following their own protocols. For TCRbeta analysis, collaborator samples were shipped as frozen whole blood, as isolated PBMCs, or as DNA extracted from either sample type. The data are from a study of blood T cell repertoires in COVID-19 (dated by TCRdb to 2018 to 2021). The study in broad terms: Samples covering the acute and convalescent phases of COVID-19 were provided by collaborators in the United States, Italy and Spain. A de-identified subject ID, COVID-19 status, age in years and sex were almost always included in the sample metadata. The repertoires were released in a freely available public database meant as a resource for research on the immune response to SARS-CoV-2. HLA class I and class II types, where available, came from metadata supplied by the sample provider rather than from assay-based typing. The material from the prospective study consisted of cDNA or gDNA derived from T cells, B-cell-depleted T cells, or PBMCs. Deeply sampled blood TCRbeta repertoires from subjects exposed to, actively infected with, or recovered from COVID-19 were included in the dataset. The samples were drawn from the first 160 participants of the ongoing ImmuneRACE study and from some 1,300 subjects provided by 6 global collaborators. Findings and caveats that apply to the study as a whole: How much clinical and demographic metadata was included differed by source and by participant, and the metadata was provided uncurated.

TCRbeta CDR3 regions were amplified from genomic DNA using the immunoSEQ Assay, a bias-controlled multiplex PCR. On the authors' methods: Nucleated cell counts per sample were estimated from amplification of reference gene primers within the assay. To quantify the absolute abundance of each unique TCRbeta CDR3 rearrangement, sequence reads were collapsed and filtered. For each sample, productive Simpson clonality was calculated by taking the square root of Simpson's diversity index across productive rearrangements. Held by TCRdb, this immuneACCESS table contains in-frame sequences only and omits some clones. Under half of the omission traces to an unresolved V gene where checked; the cause of the rest is unknown. V, J and clone size are those of that table, while D and trimming were read from the DNA. This sample comprises around 230,000 clones, 75% to 90% of them detected only once. Around 25% of the sample lies in the top ten.

The germline V gene encodes CDR1 LGHDT and CDR2 YNNKEL (reference sequence). The junction shows trimming of 5 bases on V and 4 bases on J, and the gene matches do not reach 9 bases of it. The CDR3 sequence holds 15 residues, the cysteine and phenylalanine included. Only the CDR3 portion is preserved as DNA: 45 bases, with reading frame beginning at the first base. This receptor was obtained from a middle-aged man with acute or convalescent COVID-19. What was sequenced was peripheral blood. The chain is assembled from TRBV3-1 (or the pseudogene TRBV3-2) and TRBJ2-7; 9 central bases correspond to TRBD1. The CDR3 in this case is CASSKASDRGYEQYF. DNA sequence: TGTGCCAGCAGCAAAGCCTCGGACAGGGGTTACGAGCAGTACTTC.